The clone carrying this TCR beta chain showed up many times. The record originates from a study of regulatory T cells in long-lasting Graves disease. The length of the CDR3 is 16 residues. Germline V gene lookup returns CDR1 MDHEN and CDR2 SYDVKM. The V segment lost 3 bases and the J segment 4 bases; nucleotides outside the gene matches: 10. CDR3 regions were amplified by Arm-PCR using iRepertoire HTBI primers to build TCR beta libraries. Authors' analysis steps: Samples collectively showed more than 55 TRBV and approximately 15 TRBJ segments. TCRdb ran MiXCR on the multiplex PCR reads and lists one entry per CDR3 protein. TCRdb's processing, not the authors', yielded these V and J calls. The sample has around 460,000 distinct CDR3 sequences, about 22% seen once; the top ten hold around 7%. Noted time point: persistent/refractory GD, antithyroid drugs over 5 years with positive TRAb. RNA from PBMCs was the source of the TCR library. Graves' disease diagnoses followed American Thyroid Association guidelines.

This receptor was taken from a female donor with Graves disease. The sample consisted of peripheral blood mononuclear cells (PBMCs), taken when the disease was refractory, from a patient treated with antithyroid drugs. The chain combines TRBV28 with TRBJ1-2; 8 nucleotides agree with TRBD1. CDR3 amino acids: CASSFHPGGAGYGYTF. The CDR3 coding sequence is TGTGCCAGCAGTTTTCATCCAGGGGGCGCAGGCTATGGCTACACCTTC.